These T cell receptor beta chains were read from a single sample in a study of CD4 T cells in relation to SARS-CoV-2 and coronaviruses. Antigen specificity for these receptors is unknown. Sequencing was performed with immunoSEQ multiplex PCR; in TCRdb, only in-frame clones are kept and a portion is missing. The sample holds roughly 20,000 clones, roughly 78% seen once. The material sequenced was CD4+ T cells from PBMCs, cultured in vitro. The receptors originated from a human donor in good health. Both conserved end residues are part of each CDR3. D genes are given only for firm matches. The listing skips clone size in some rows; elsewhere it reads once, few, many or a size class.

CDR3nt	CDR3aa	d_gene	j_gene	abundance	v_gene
TGTGCCAGCGGATCCTTCAGGGGCAGGGGGAACACTGAAGCTTTCTTT	CASGSFRGRGNTEAFF	.	TRBJ1-1	.	TRBV27
TGCGCCAGCAGCTTGGAGGCGGGGGCGGTTTCTGGAAACACCATATATTTT	CASSLEAGAVSGNTIYF	.	TRBJ1-3	.	TRBV5-1
TGTGCCAGTAGTAAAACAGGGGCCCTCTCTCACGAGCAGTACTTC	CASSKTGALSHEQYF	TRBD1	TRBJ2-7	few	TRBV19
TGTGCCAGCAGCGCCTGGGCACCCCGGGGAGGGGCCAACGTCCTGACTTTC	CASSAWAPRGGANVLTF	.	TRBJ2-6	.	TRBV9
TGTGCCAGCAGCGTTGGACAGGAAGTAGTCTATGGCTACACCTTC	CASSVGQEVVYGYTF	TRBD1	TRBJ1-2	.	TRBV9
TGTGCCAGCAGTGAATCGGGGGTCGGGGGACAAGAGACCCAGTACTTC	CASSESGVGGQETQYF	.	TRBJ2-5	once	TRBV25-1
TGTGCCAGCAGCGCCGACAGGGGAGGACACGAGCAGTACTTC	CASSADRGGHEQYF	TRBD1	TRBJ2-7	.	TRBV6-5
TGTGCCAGTAGTTCACGACTAGCGGGAGTGGTTAATGAGCAGTTCTTC	CASSSRLAGVVNEQFF	TRBD2	TRBJ2-1	.	TRBV19
TGTGCCACCAGTGATTTAGCGGGAGGGATTAGCAATGAGCAGTTCTTC	CATSDLAGGISNEQFF	TRBD2	TRBJ2-1	.	TRBV24-1
TGCGCCAGCAGCACCGGACAGGGAAACCAAGAGACCCAGTACTTC	CASSTGQGNQETQYF	TRBD1	TRBJ2-5	.	TRBV5-1
TGTGCCAGCAGTTTATTGGGAGTTCGGACCCCCGACGATGAGCAGTTCTTC	CASSLLGVRTPDDEQFF	.	TRBJ2-1	.	TRBV27
TGTGCCACCAGTGATTTTAGGCAGAAGGCCGGGGAGCTGTTTTTT	CATSDFRQKAGELFF	.	TRBJ2-2	.	TRBV24-1
TGTGCCAGCAGCCCCCAGGGGGGGGCGCGAGATACGCAGTATTTT	CASSPQGGARDTQYF	.	TRBJ2-3	.	TRBV3-1/TRBV3-2
TGTGCCATCAGTGATAAGGATTATTCACCCCTCCACTTT	CAISDKDYSPLHF	.	TRBJ1-6	few	TRBV10-3
TGTGCCATCAGTGGTCGGGGACCCACGACAGGGGCCAACGTCCTGACTTTC	CAISGRGPTTGANVLTF	.	TRBJ2-6	once	TRBV10-3